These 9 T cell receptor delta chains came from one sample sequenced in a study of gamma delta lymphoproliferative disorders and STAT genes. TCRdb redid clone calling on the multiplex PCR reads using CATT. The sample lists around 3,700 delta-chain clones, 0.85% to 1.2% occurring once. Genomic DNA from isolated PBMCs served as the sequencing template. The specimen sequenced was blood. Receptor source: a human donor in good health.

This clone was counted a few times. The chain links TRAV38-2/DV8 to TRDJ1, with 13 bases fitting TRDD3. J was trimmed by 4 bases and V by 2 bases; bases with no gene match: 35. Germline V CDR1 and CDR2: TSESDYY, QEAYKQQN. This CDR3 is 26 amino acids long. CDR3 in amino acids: CAYRSPEPFPPSDTGGYALLDDKLIF. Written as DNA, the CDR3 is TGTGCTTATAGGAGTCCGGAGCCCTTCCCTCCATCGGATACTGGGGGATACGCATTGCTTGACGATAAACTCATCTTT.

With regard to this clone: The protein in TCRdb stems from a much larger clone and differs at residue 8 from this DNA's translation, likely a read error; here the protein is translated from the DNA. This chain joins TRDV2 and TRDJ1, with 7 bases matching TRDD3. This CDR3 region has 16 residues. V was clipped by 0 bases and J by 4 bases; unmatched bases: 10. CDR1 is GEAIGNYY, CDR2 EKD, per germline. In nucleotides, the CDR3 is TGTGCCTGTGACACCGTGGGGGAGATACACCGCGATAAACTCATCTTT. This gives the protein CACDTVGEIHRDKLIF.

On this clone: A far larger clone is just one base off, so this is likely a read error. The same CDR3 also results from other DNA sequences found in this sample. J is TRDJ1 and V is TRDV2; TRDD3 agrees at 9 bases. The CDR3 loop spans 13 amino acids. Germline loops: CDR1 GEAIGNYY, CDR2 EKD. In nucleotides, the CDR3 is TGTGCCTGTTTGTCGGGGGATACCGATAAGCTCATCTTT. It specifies CACLSGDTDKLIF.

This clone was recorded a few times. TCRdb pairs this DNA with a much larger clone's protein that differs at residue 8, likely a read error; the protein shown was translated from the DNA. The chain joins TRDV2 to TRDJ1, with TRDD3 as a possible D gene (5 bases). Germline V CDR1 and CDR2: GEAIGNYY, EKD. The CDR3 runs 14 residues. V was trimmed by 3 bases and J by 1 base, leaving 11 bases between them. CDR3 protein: CACDQIHCTDKLIF. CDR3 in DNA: TGTGCCTGTGACCAGATACATTGCACCGATAAACTCATCTTT.

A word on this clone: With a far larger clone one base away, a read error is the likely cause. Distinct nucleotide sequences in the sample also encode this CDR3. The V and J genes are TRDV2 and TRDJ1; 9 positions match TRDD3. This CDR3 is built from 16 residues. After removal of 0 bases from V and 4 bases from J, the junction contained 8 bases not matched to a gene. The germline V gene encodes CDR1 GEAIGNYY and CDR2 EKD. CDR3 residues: CACDTVGGIHRDKLIF. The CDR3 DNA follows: TGTGCCTGTGACACCGTGGGGGGGATACATCGCGATAAACTCATCTTT.

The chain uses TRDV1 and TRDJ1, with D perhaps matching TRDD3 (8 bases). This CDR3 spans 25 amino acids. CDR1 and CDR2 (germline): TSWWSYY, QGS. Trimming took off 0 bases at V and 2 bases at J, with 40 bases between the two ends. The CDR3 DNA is TGTGCTCTTGGGGAACTAGTTCCCTTCCCGCTTCCTATTACCCACTGGGGGCTCATTACCGATAAACTCATCTTT. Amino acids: CALGELVPFPLPITHWGLITDKLIF.

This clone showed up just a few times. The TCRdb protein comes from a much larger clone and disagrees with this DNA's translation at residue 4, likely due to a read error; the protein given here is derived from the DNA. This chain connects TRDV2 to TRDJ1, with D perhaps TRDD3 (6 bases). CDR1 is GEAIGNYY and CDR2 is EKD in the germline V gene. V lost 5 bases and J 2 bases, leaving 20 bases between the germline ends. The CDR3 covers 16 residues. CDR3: CACGLVGIKGTDKLIF. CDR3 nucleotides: TGTGCCTGTGGCTTAGTGGGGATCAAGGGAACCGATAAACTCATCTTT.

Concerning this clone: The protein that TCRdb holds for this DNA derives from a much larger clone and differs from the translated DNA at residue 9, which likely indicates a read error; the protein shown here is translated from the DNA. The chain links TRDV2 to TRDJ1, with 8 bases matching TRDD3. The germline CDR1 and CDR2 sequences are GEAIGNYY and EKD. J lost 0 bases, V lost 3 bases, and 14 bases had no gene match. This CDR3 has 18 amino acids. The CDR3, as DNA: TGTGCCTGTGACGAAGTACTGGGGGGTACGGGGTACACCGATAAACTCATCTTT. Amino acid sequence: CACDEVLGGTGYTDKLIF.

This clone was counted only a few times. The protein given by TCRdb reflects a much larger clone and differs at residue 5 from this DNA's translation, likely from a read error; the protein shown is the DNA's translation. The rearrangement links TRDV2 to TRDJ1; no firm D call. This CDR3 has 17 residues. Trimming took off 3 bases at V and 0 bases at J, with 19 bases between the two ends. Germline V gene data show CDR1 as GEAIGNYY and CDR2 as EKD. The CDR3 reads CACDALAGSTDTDKLIF. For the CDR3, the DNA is TGTGCCTGTGACGCGTTAGCCGGATCTACGGACACCGATAAACTCATCTTT.